One sample yielded the 30 T cell receptor beta chains listed below, sequenced in a study of shared clonotypes between healthy human individuals. This table comes from immunoSEQ multiplex PCR, and its TCRdb copy is limited to in-frame clones, with some not included. In the table there are a few million clones, over 85% of which are singletons. Naive CD8 cells were CD45RO-negative, positively selected for CCR7, excluding terminally differentiated effector memory CD45RA+ cells. The sequenced sample was naive CD8+ T cells from PBMCs. The receptors shown here come from a man younger than 35 in good health. Some clones in this sample may be carry-over from other donors' samples.

The chain couples TRBV7-8 to TRBJ2-7; D gene unclear. The CDR3 contains 13 residues. V gave up 5 bases and J gave up 7 bases, with 15 bases separating them. Germline V gives CDR1 SGHVS, CDR2 FQNEAQ. The CDR3 DNA reads TGTGCCAGCAGCAATACAGAGCTACGAGAGCAGTACTTC. Encoded protein: CASSNTELREQYF. The full variable domain, in which reference TRBV7-8 and TRBJ2-7 provide the parts outside the CDR3, is GAGVSQSPRYKVAKRGQDVALRCDPISGHVSLFWYQQALGQGPEFLTYFQNEAQLDKSGLPSDRFFAERPEGSVSTLKIQRTQQEDSAVYLCASSNTELREQYFGPGTRLTVT.

This clone was counted between two and nine times. The sample holds other DNA sequences that translate to the same CDR3. V and J are TRBV9 and TRBJ1-1, with a weak D call TRBD1 (6 bases). CDR1 SGDLS and CDR2 YYNGEE come from the germline V gene. The germline V and J ends were trimmed by 4 bases and 1 base, with 8 bases remaining between them. The CDR3 runs 13 residues. As DNA, the CDR3 is TGTGCCAGCAGCACACAGGGGAACACTGAAGCTTTCTTT. Encoded protein: CASSTQGNTEAFF.

This clone was observed once. The V and J genes are TRBV6-4 and TRBJ2-7; a possible D gene is TRBD2 (6 bases). Germline lookup yields CDR1 MRHNA and CDR2 SNTAGT. V gave up 3 bases and J gave up 5 bases, with 26 bases separating them. The CDR3 runs to 18 residues. The CDR3 sequence is CASSDLGRSGLVVDEQYF. The CDR3 DNA reads TGTGCCAGCAGTGATCTTGGGCGCTCGGGACTTGTGGTCGACGAGCAGTACTTC.

CDR3 amino acids: CASSFGLAGLYEQYF. CDR3 DNA sequence: TGTGCCAGCAGCTTCGGACTAGCGGGTCTATACGAGCAGTACTTC. V usage is TRBV13 and J usage is TRBJ2-7; 11 positions agree with TRBD2. With 3 bases clipped from V and 4 bases from J, the junction kept 5 bases outside the gene matches. This CDR3 region has 15 residues. Looked up from germline, CDR1 is PRHDT and CDR2 is FYEKMQ (reference sequence).

CDR3 loop: CASSLSEDYGYTF. The CDR3, as DNA: TGTGCCAGCAGTTTATCGGAAGACTATGGCTACACCTTC. The rearrangement links TRBV28 to TRBJ1-2; D gene unclear. The CDR3 spans 13 residues. Germline assignment: CDR1 MDHEN and CDR2 SYDVKM. The V end was cut by 1 base, the J end by 3 bases, with 6 bases between.

The chain is built from TRBV7-6 and TRBJ2-7; D may be TRBD1 (7 bases). The CDR3 is 14 residues long. The germline gives CDR1 SGHVS, CDR2 FNYEAQ. The V and J ends lost 1 base and 6 bases respectively, with 13 bases between them. The CDR3 region has the DNA TGTGCCAGCAGCTTAGGTGCAGGGGGGACCGAGCAGTACTTC. Translated: CASSLGAGGTEQYF. The complete variable domain, with remaining parts taken from reference TRBV7-6 and TRBJ2-7, reads GAGVSQSPRYKVTKRGQDVALRCDPISGHVSLYWYRQALGQGPEFLTYFNYEAQQDKSGLPNDRFSAERPEGSISTLTIQRTEQRDSAMYRCASSLGAGGTEQYFGPGTRLTVT.

The chain joins TRBV5-6 to TRBJ2-1; TRBD2 matches 9 bases. J gave up 0 bases and V 5 bases, and 6 bases lay outside the gene matches. The CDR3 extends over 16 amino acids. Per germline, CDR1 SGHDT and CDR2 YYEEEE. For the CDR3, the DNA is TGTGCCAGCAGAGCCGGGACTAGCCTCTCCTACAATGAGCAGTTCTTC. Translation gives CASRAGTSLSYNEQFF.

This clone occurred a few times. The chain recombines TRBV9 with TRBJ1-1, with 7 positions matching TRBD1. Germline V lookup: CDR1 SGDLS, CDR2 YYNGEE. With V trimmed by 4 bases and J by 4 bases, 10 bases remained unmatched. This CDR3 is built from 15 residues. The CDR3 DNA is TGTGCCAGCAGCCCTCACAGGGGTAGAGGCACTGAAGCTTTCTTT. Translating gives CASSPHRGRGTEAFF.

About this clone itself: Other DNA sequences in the sample encode the same CDR3. This chain uses TRBV5-6 with TRBJ2-7, with D possibly matching TRBD1 (5 bases). V was cut by 4 bases and J by 2 bases, with 13 bases left in between. CDR1 and CDR2 (germline): SGHDT, YYEEEE. This CDR3 comprises 14 residues. The CDR3 DNA sequence: TGTGCCAGCAGCCTGGGGCGGCGCACCTACGAGCAGTACTTC. Protein product: CASSLGRRTYEQYF.

The chain combines TRBV28 with TRBJ2-6, with D possibly called TRBD1 or TRBD2 (6 bases each). The CDR3 is 15 residues long. Between the trimmed V and J ends, which lost 5 bases and 1 base, there was a span of 9 bases. The V gene's germline CDR1 is MDHEN and CDR2 SYDVKM. The CDR3 sequence: CASSPGASGANVLTF. CDR3 sequence (DNA): TGTGCCAGCAGTCCGGGGGCGTCTGGGGCCAACGTCCTGACTTTC.

In this sample, this clone turned up once. The chain recombines TRBV7-9 with TRBJ2-2; D call uncertain. Trimming removed 0 bases from V and 2 bases from J, with 13 bases in between. This CDR3 comprises 17 residues. Looked up from germline, CDR1 is SEHNR and CDR2 is FQNEAQ (reference sequence). CDR3 residues: CASSLATFRSNTGELFF. CDR3 DNA sequence: TGTGCCAGCAGCTTAGCAACCTTCCGATCTAACACCGGGGAGCTGTTTTTT.

The rearrangement uses TRBV4-1 and TRBJ2-7; TRBD2 agrees at 7 bases. CDR3 size: 16 residues. With 0 bases clipped from V and 1 base from J, the junction kept 6 bases outside the gene matches. Looked up from germline, CDR1 is MGHRA and CDR2 is YSYEKL. The DNA of the CDR3 is TGCGCCAGCAGCCAAGACCGCGGGAGACTATCCTACGAGCAGTACTTC. Translated: CASSQDRGRLSYEQYF.

This rearrangement joins TRBV6-5 to TRBJ1-1; no definite D call. V was clipped by 0 bases and J by 5 bases, with 7 bases between them. The CDR3 extends over 13 amino acids. Germline CDR1 reads MNHEY; CDR2 reads SVGAGI. The CDR3 spells CASSYSVRTEAFF. CDR3 DNA sequence: TGTGCCAGCAGTTACTCAGTACGGACTGAAGCTTTCTTT.

Turning to this clone: This CDR3 is also generated by other DNA sequences in the sample. The gene calls are TRBV27 and TRBJ2-7; 7 nucleotides align to TRBD2. CDR1 and CDR2 from the germline V gene are MNHEY and SMNVEV (reference sequence). There are 14 residues in the CDR3. V dropped 0 bases and J dropped 2; count of bases not matched to a gene: 1. CDR3 sequence: CASSLSGGTYEQYF. The CDR3 coding sequence is TGTGCCAGCAGTTTATCGGGAGGGACCTACGAGCAGTACTTC.

The gene calls are TRBV15 and TRBJ2-7, with D maybe TRBD2 (6 bases). The germline gives CDR1 LNHNV, CDR2 YYDKDF (reference sequence). This CDR3 region has 17 residues. Deletions cut 3 bases from V and 0 bases from J, with 18 bases between. CDR3 in DNA: TGTGCCACCAGCAGCTCTAGGGGAGGTTCCAGCTCCTACGAGCAGTACTTC. It specifies CATSSSRGGSSSYEQYF.

The J gene is TRBJ1-2, the V gene TRBV27; D not certain. Trimming removed 0 bases at V and 1 base at J, with 9 bases between. Germline V lookup: CDR1 MNHEY, CDR2 SMNVEV (reference sequence). This CDR3 region has 15 residues. The CDR3 DNA reads as TGTGCCAGCAGTTTATCGAGCAGCCATAACTATGGCTACACCTTC. This codes for CASSLSSSHNYGYTF.

V gene TRBV5-6 combines with J gene TRBJ1-6; 7 bases match TRBD1. The CDR3 covers 16 residues. Germline V gives CDR1 SGHDT, CDR2 YYEEEE. V gave up 0 bases and J gave up 7 bases; unmatched junction bases: 7. CDR3 in amino acids: CASSLGGQWMNSPLHF. CDR3 nucleotides: TGTGCCAGCAGCTTGGGGGGACAGTGGATGAATTCACCCCTCCACTTT.

The chain joins TRBV4-3 to TRBJ2-3, with TRBD2 matching over 9 bases. The trim removed 1 base at V and 5 bases at J, leaving 10 bases unmatched. This CDR3 spans 17 amino acids. Germline CDR1 LGHNA, CDR2 YSLEER. The CDR3 DNA sequence: TGCGCCAGCAGCCAAGCCGGGCGGGGGGGAGAGGAAGATACGCAGTATTTT. Its protein product is CASSQAGRGGEEDTQYF.

The chain has TRBV28 and TRBJ2-7; D is unclear. Germline V gene sequence: CDR1 MDHEN, CDR2 SYDVKM. Trimming took off 3 bases at V and 3 bases at J, with 12 bases between the two ends. This CDR3 has 14 residues. The chain's CDR3 is CASSFGPAYYEQYF. The CDR3 bases are TGTGCCAGCAGTTTCGGACCGGCCTACTACGAGCAGTACTTC.

The chain uses TRBV10-3 and TRBJ1-1; tentatively, D is TRBD1 (6 bases). Trimming shortened V by 2 bases and J by 3 bases, and 28 bases separated the two germline ends. Germline CDR1 reads ENHRY; CDR2 reads SYGVKD. The CDR3 extends over 20 amino acids. The DNA of the CDR3 is TGTGCCATCAGTGAGCGCCCCGGGACAAACGGATTGGGGTTGGACACTGAAGCTTTCTTT. As protein: CAISERPGTNGLGLDTEAFF.

Note on this clone: A much larger clone lies a single base off, so this may be a read error. The chain has TRBV13 and TRBJ2-7; D unresolved. CDR3 length: 11 amino acids. The V end was cut by 1 base, the J end by 2 bases, with 0 bases between. Germline-derived CDR1 and CDR2 are PRHDT and FYEKMQ (reference sequence). The CDR3 sequence: CASSLAYEQYF. The CDR3 nucleotides are TGTGCCAGCAGCTTAGCCTACGAGCAGTACTTC.

The CDR3 loop reads CASSLGGSVGELFF. Here the CDR3 DNA reads TGTGCCAGCAGCTTAGGAGGCTCAGTCGGGGAGCTGTTTTTT. This chain connects TRBV11-2 to TRBJ2-2, with D unresolved. Trimming pared 1 base from V and 7 bases from J, leaving 10 bases between. There are 14 residues in the CDR3. Germline V lookup: CDR1 SGHAT, CDR2 FQNNGV.

The sample holds one count of this clone. The same CDR3 arises from other DNA sequences in this sample as well. This chain uses TRBV27 with TRBJ2-7; 9 nucleotides line up with TRBD2. This CDR3 contains 15 residues. CDR1 and CDR2 from the germline V gene are MNHEY and SMNVEV (reference sequence). V was clipped by 3 bases and J by 0 bases; unmatched bases: 3. The CDR3 region has the DNA TGTGCCAGCAGTTTCAGCGGGAGGAGCTCCTACGAGCAGTACTTC. Translating gives CASSFSGRSSYEQYF.

The chain employs TRBV11-1 and TRBJ2-1; no clear D gene. V gave up 5 bases and J gave up 0 bases, with 11 bases separating them. The V gene's germline CDR1 is SGHAT and CDR2 FQDESV (reference sequence). The CDR3 length is 15 residues. CDR3 amino acids: CASSLSKSSYNEQFF. The CDR3 bases are TGTGCCAGCAGCCTCTCCAAGAGCTCCTACAATGAGCAGTTCTTC.

Turning to this clone: Other DNA sequences of this sample code for an identical CDR3. This chain joins TRBV19 and TRBJ2-7, with TRBD2 matching over 13 bases. Unmatched junction bases numbered 2, after V lost 5 bases and J lost 1 base. Germline assignment: CDR1 LNHDA and CDR2 SQIVND (reference sequence). This CDR3 region has 15 residues. CDR3 nucleotide sequence: TGTGCCAGTAGTCCGGGACTAGCGGGGTCCTACGAGCAGTACTTC. Protein sequence: CASSPGLAGSYEQYF.

On this clone: Other DNA sequences from this sample encode an identical CDR3 as well. CDR3 DNA: TGTGCCAGCAGCTTCAGCGGTTCTAGCACAGATACGCAGTATTTT. Protein product: CASSFSGSSTDTQYF. The gene calls are TRBV7-8 and TRBJ2-3; TRBD2 is a possible D gene (5 bases). Between the trimmed V and J ends, which lost 3 bases and 0 bases, there was a span of 10 bases. The CDR3 loop spans 15 amino acids. Germline CDR1 SGHVS, CDR2 FQNEAQ.

The chain links TRBV19 to TRBJ1-1; 7 bases agree with TRBD1. CDR3 length: 16 residues. CDR1 and CDR2 from the germline V gene are LNHDA and SQIVND (reference sequence). The J segment lost 0 bases and the V segment lost 1 base, leaving 5 bases of the junction unmatched. The CDR3 region is CASSIVGTEVNTEAFF. The CDR3 region has the DNA TGTGCCAGTAGTATAGTGGGGACAGAGGTGAACACTGAAGCTTTCTTT.

The J gene is TRBJ2-1, the V gene TRBV6-1; D uncertain. The germline V gene has CDR1 MNHNS and CDR2 SASEGT. Trimming cost V 5 bases and J 6 bases, with 5 bases left between them. This CDR3 region has 11 residues. The CDR3 spells CASSFGNEQFF. CDR3 coding DNA: TGTGCCAGCAGTTTTGGCAATGAGCAGTTCTTC.

The genes are TRBV7-7 and TRBJ2-3; 10 bases match TRBD2. Germline CDR1 SSHAT, CDR2 FNYEAQ (reference sequence). The CDR3 sequence is 14 residues long. J lost 3 bases, V lost 3 bases, and 0 bases had no gene match. The chain's CDR3 is CASSLTSGTDTQYF. In nucleotides, the CDR3 is TGTGCCAGCAGCTTGACTAGCGGGACAGATACGCAGTATTTT.

The CDR3 is CASSLSGQGIYEQYF. CDR3 coding DNA: TGTGCCAGCAGCCTATCTGGGCAGGGAATCTACGAGCAGTACTTC. The rearrangement joins TRBV7-2 to TRBJ2-7; TRBD1 is a possible D gene (5 bases). Germline CDR1 reads SGHTA; CDR2 reads FQGNSA. The germline V and J ends were trimmed by 5 bases and 3 bases, with 17 bases remaining between them. This CDR3 comprises 15 residues.